Listed here is a single T cell receptor (beta chain). As yet, its antigen is unknown. V trimming: 0 bases; J trimming: 7 bases; junction bases outside the gene matches: 12. The CDR3 extends over 17 amino acids. Germline values: CDR1 SGHAT, CDR2 FQNNGV. Exclusion criteria comprised uncontrolled infection, other autoimmune disease, pregnancy or lactation. This sample was included in a study of T cells in Graves' hyperthyroidism and ophthalmopathy. Study-wide results and caveats: Clonotypes that were expanded in thyroid above 0.001 mostly appeared in blood too. Separating ophthalmopathy from stable hyperthyroidism was achieved by a 13 V-J model.

Amplification yielded TCR beta CDR3 regions, with RNA transcripts as the source. During a first-round RT-PCR of the TCR CDR3, the HTBI primer set was used. TCRdb independently ran MiXCR on the multiplex PCR reads; one entry per CDR3 protein. The table shows 500,000 to 600,000 distinct CDR3 sequences, with 35% to 50% occurring only once. The chain links TRBV11-2 to TRBJ2-5; TRBD2 aligns across 9 bases. The sample was peripheral blood or thyroid tissue (not recorded which). The origin of this receptor is an adult woman with Graves' disease, either hyperthyroidism or ophthalmopathy (not recorded which). The CDR3 DNA sequence: TGTGCCAGCAGCTTAGACAGACTAGCGGAAAGTGGGGGGACCCAGTACTTC. It encodes CASSLDRLAESGGTQYF.